This is a list of T cell receptor beta chains from one sample in a study of blood T cell repertoires in COVID-19. The protocol was immunoSEQ multiplex PCR, while the TCRdb copy is restricted to in-frame clones and leaves out a portion. The sample yields some 220,000 clones, about 80% seen once. Sample: peripheral blood. These receptors all come from a woman in her fifties or sixties with acute or convalescent COVID-19. Both conserved end residues are part of each CDR3. Each record gives: clone size, J gene, V gene, D gene, CDR3 DNA, CDR3 protein. A D gene is named only where the DNA matches it firmly. Only part of the rows carry a size: once, few, many, or a class if the clone is expanded.

>-|TRBJ1-1|TRBV19|-
TGTGCCAGTAGACTGGGGGCCAACACTGAAGCTTTCTTT
CASRLGANTEAFF
>-|TRBJ1-3|TRBV3-1/TRBV3-2|-
TGTGCCAGCAGCTTATTGACAGGTGCCTCTGGAAACACCATATATTTT
CASSLLTGASGNTIYF
>-|TRBJ1-2|TRBV2|-
TGTGCCAGCAGTGGACTGAGCTACACCTTC
CASSGLSYTF
>-|TRBJ1-1|TRBV7-9|TRBD1
TGTGCCAGCAGCACTCGTCCCGGGACAGGGGAGACTGAAGCTTTCTTT
CASSTRPGTGETEAFF
>-|TRBJ1-1|TRBV5-5|TRBD1
TGTGCCAGCAGCTCTTGGACAGGGAACATGAACACTGAAGCTTTCTTT
CASSSWTGNMNTEAFF
>few|TRBJ1-2|TRBV12-5|TRBD1
TGTGCTAGTGGTCTCCTGAATAAGGGACAGGAGCTGAATGGCTACACCTTC
CASGLLNKGQELNGYTF
>-|TRBJ1-5|TRBV6-1|-
TGTGCCAGCAGTGGCCCGTACGGGACACCGGAGAGGGGCAATCAGCCCCAGCATTTT
CASSGPYGTPERGNQPQHF
>once|TRBJ2-7|TRBV3-1/TRBV3-2|-
TGTGCCAGCAGCCAAGATGATAGCCACGAGCAGTACTTC
CASSQDDSHEQYF
>-|TRBJ1-1|TRBV6-2/TRBV6-3|-
TGTGCCAGCAGTTACTCAACAGCCTCATCTTCGAACACTGAAGCTTTCTTT
CASSYSTASSSNTEAFF
>-|TRBJ1-1|TRBV2|-
TGTGCCAGCAGTGCTGCTAAGAACACTGAAGCTTTCTTT
CASSAAKNTEAFF
>-|TRBJ1-1|TRBV15|TRBD1
TGTGCCACCAGCACCAGACAGGGGGGCACTGAAGCTTTCTTT
CATSTRQGGTEAFF
>once|TRBJ1-1|TRBV4-3|-
TGCGCCAGCAGCCAAGACTCGGCTCGGGGGGCAGCTTTCTTT
CASSQDSARGAAFF
>-|TRBJ2-2|TRBV14|-
TGTGCCAGCAGCCTTCAGGGCCACAAAAGGGACTACACCGGGGAGCTGTTTTTT
CASSLQGHKRDYTGELFF
>-|TRBJ1-4|TRBV11-2|TRBD1
TGTGCCAGCAGCAAGAGACAGGGCAATGAAAAACTGTTTTTT
CASSKRQGNEKLFF
>-|TRBJ1-1|TRBV6-1|-
TGTGCCAGCAGTGAAAGAACGGGGGATATCGGGGGCACTGAAGCTTTCTTT
CASSERTGDIGGTEAFF
>-|TRBJ2-3|TRBV28|TRBD2
TGTGCCAGCAGGTACGGGGGGGCGGGCACAGATACGCAGTATTTT
CASRYGGAGTDTQYF
>-|TRBJ1-2|TRBV7-6|TRBD1
TGTGCCAGCAGCTCGGGACAGGGGGCCTATGGCTACACCTTC
CASSSGQGAYGYTF
>-|TRBJ2-1|TRBV18|TRBD1
TGTGCCAGCTCACCACGCAGGACAGGGGCCAATGAGCAGTTCTTC
CASSPRRTGANEQFF
>-|TRBJ1-6|TRBV30|-
TGTGCCTGGGCCGGGACTTTGAATTCACCCCTCCACTTT
CAWAGTLNSPLHF
>-|TRBJ2-1|TRBV4-1|TRBD1
TGCGCCAGCAGGCAAACCGGGACAGCTACAATGAAGCAGTTCTTC
CASRQTGTATMKQFF
>-|TRBJ2-7|TRBV9|TRBD1
TGTGCCAGCAGCGTAGGATCCGGACAGGGGATCTACGAGCAGTACTTC
CASSVGSGQGIYEQYF
>-|TRBJ1-2|TRBV19|TRBD1
TGTGCCAGTAGCCCGGGACAGGGCCATGGCTACACCTTC
CASSPGQGHGYTF
>-|TRBJ1-2|TRBV11-2|-
TGTGCCAGCAGCCCGGCCAGGGGCTATGGCTACACCTTC
CASSPARGYGYTF
>few|TRBJ2-2|TRBV5-5|TRBD1
TGTGCCAGCAGCGCGAGGACAGGGAATAGGAACACCGGGGAGCTGTTTTTT
CASSARTGNRNTGELFF
>-|TRBJ2-7|TRBV30|-
TGTGCCTGGAGTGTACCCCAGGGCTCCTACGAGCAGTACTTC
CAWSVPQGSYEQYF
>once|TRBJ2-2|TRBV28|TRBD1
TGTGCCAGCAGTTCCGTCGTGACAGGGGGCTGGGGCACCGGGGAGCTGTTTTTT
CASSSVVTGGWGTGELFF
>-|TRBJ2-3|TRBV5-4|TRBD2
TGTGCCAGCAGCTGGGGTGGTAGCGGGCGCACAGATACGCAGTATTTT
CASSWGGSGRTDTQYF
>-|TRBJ1-1|TRBV7-2|-
TGTGCCAGCAGCTTATTACAGGGTCTTGCCCTAATGAACACTGAAGCTTTCTTT
CASSLLQGLALMNTEAFF
>-|TRBJ2-1|TRBV5-4|TRBD2
TGTGCCAGCAGCTCCGGCGGGGGGAGCTCCTACAATGAGCAGTTCTTC
CASSSGGGSSYNEQFF
>once|TRBJ1-1|TRBV19|-
TGTGCCAGTAATTCCCCGGGACTCCCTACTGAAGCTTTCTTT
CASNSPGLPTEAFF
>few|TRBJ1-5|TRBV7-9|-
TGTGCCAGCAGCATCTGGACGGCCGGGGGCAATCAGCCCCAGCATTTT
CASSIWTAGGNQPQHF
>-|TRBJ1-5|TRBV12-3/TRBV12-4|-
TGTGCCAGCAGTTTGGAGAACAATCAGCCCCAGCATTTT
CASSLENNQPQHF
>once|TRBJ1-6|TRBV6-5|-
TGTGCCAGCAGAGAGGTGTCACCCCTCCACTTT
CASREVSPLHF
>-|TRBJ1-1|TRBV7-3|-
TGTGCCAGCAGCGATGACAGGAACACTGAAGCTTTCTTT
CASSDDRNTEAFF
>-|TRBJ2-4|TRBV7-2|TRBD2
TGTGCCAGCAGCCCCCGCGGGGGGCGGACAGATTTAGCCAAAAACATTCAGTACTTC
CASSPRGGRTDLAKNIQYF
>once|TRBJ1-6|TRBV19|-
TGTGCCAGTAGTATCTTAACCCGGGAGGGGAATTCACCCCTCCACTTT
CASSILTREGNSPLHF
>few|TRBJ2-7|TRBV27|TRBD1
TGTGCCAGCAGTTTCACCCGGGACAGGGCCTACGAGCAGTACTTC
CASSFTRDRAYEQYF
>-|TRBJ1-3|TRBV10-3|-
TGTGCCATCAGTGGTAAAGGGAGCTCTGGAAACACCATATATTTT
CAISGKGSSGNTIYF
>-|TRBJ2-1|TRBV5-1|TRBD1
TGCGCCAGCAGCCCGGACAGGGGATATGAGCAGTTCTTC
CASSPDRGYEQFF
>-|TRBJ2-1|TRBV11-1|-
TGTGCCAGCAGCTACGGGTCCTACAATGAGCAGTTCTTC
CASSYGSYNEQFF
>-|TRBJ1-6|TRBV7-2|-
TGTGCCAGCAGCCCCTTCCAGGCTTATAATTCACCCCTCCACTTT
CASSPFQAYNSPLHF
>few|TRBJ1-3|TRBV3-1/TRBV3-2|-
TGTGCCAGCAGCCAAGGGTCTACAGGGACTGGAAACACCATATATTTT
CASSQGSTGTGNTIYF
>-|TRBJ2-7|TRBV29-1|-
TGCAGCGTTGGGACAGCCTACGAGCAGTACTTC
CSVGTAYEQYF
>few|TRBJ1-1|TRBV6-5|TRBD1
TGTGCCACCTCCGCCCGCAGGGGGATGCTTGGTGCTTTCTTT
CATSARRGMLGAFF
>few|TRBJ1-2|TRBV2|TRBD1
TGTGCCAGCAGTGGACCCCCGGGACAGGGGTTCAATGGCTACACCTTC
CASSGPPGQGFNGYTF
>-|TRBJ2-5|TRBV7-2|TRBD2
TGTGCCAGCAGCTTAGCCGGGAGGGGATCAGAGACCCAGTACTTC
CASSLAGRGSETQYF
>-|TRBJ2-7|TRBV18|-
TGTGCCAGCTCACCTTATGACAACCACGAGCAGTACTTC
CASSPYDNHEQYF
>-|TRBJ2-7|TRBV6-2/TRBV6-3|TRBD1
TGTGCCAGCAGTAGGTTGGGACAGGGATACGAGCAGTACTTC
CASSRLGQGYEQYF
>-|TRBJ1-4|TRBV6-5|TRBD1
TGTGCCACCCGGACAGGGTCCGTCGAAAAACTGTTTTTT
CATRTGSVEKLFF
>few|TRBJ1-6|TRBV27|-
TGTGCCAGCAAGGGCAGGGATTCACCCCTCCACTTT
CASKGRDSPLHF
>-|TRBJ2-3|TRBV27|TRBD1
TGTGCCAGCAGTTTATCCCCTCAGGGGGCGCAGTATTTT
CASSLSPQGAQYF
>few|TRBJ2-2|TRBV7-2|TRBD2
TGTGCCAGCAGAGTTACTAGCGGGGGGGCCGGCGGGGAGCTGTTTTTT
CASRVTSGGAGGELFF